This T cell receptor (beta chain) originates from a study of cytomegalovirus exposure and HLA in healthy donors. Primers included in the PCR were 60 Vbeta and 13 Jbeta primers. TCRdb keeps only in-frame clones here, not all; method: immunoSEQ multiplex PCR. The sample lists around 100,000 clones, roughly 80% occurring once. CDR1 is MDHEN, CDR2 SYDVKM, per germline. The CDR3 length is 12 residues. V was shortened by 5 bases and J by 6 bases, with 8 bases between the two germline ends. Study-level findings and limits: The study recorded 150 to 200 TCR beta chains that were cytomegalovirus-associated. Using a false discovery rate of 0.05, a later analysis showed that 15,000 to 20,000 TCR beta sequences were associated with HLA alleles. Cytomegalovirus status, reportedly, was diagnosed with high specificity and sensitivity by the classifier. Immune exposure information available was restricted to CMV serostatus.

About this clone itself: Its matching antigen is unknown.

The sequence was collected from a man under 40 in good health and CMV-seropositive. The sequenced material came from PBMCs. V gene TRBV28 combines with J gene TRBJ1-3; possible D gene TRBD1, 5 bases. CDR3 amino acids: CASSGGENTIYF. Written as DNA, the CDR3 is TGTGCCAGCAGTGGGGGGGAAAACACCATATATTTT.